This is a list of T cell receptor beta chains from one sample in a study of blood T cells in healthy people across ages. Each CDR3 protein gets one entry after TCRdb re-called the 5' RACE reads with MiXCR. Found here are around 1,000,000 distinct CDR3 sequences, about 23% of them singletons; the top ten hold approximately 0.7%. These data were also reused for a study on T cells of mothers and their children.

Input material: blood. These receptors came from a girl aged 2-9 years in good health. Each CDR3 is given with its conserved first and last residue. A D gene is named only where the DNA matches it firmly. Clone sizes are given selectively: once, few, many, or a class where the clone is expanded.

NA	few	TRBJ1-2	TRBV11-2	TGTGCCAGCAGCTTATTTGAGGGAGAGACACTTTATGGCTACACCTTC	CASSLFEGETLYGYTF
NA	few	TRBJ2-7	TRBV6-1	TGTGCCAGCAGGCCGGAGACAGGCATTTATACCTACGAGCAGTACTTC	CASRPETGIYTYEQYF
TRBD2	NA	TRBJ2-2	TRBV7-2	TGTGCCAGCAGCTTCCGGCCCCTAGCGGGGGGAGGAACCGGGGAGCTGTTTTTT	CASSFRPLAGGGTGELFF
NA	few	TRBJ2-3	TRBV29-1	TGCAGCGTTGAACCTCAGACCATCGCAGATACGCAGTATTTT	CSVEPQTIADTQYF
NA	few	TRBJ2-3	TRBV3-1	TGTGCCAGCAGCCCCCCGACCCCTGCAGATACGCAGTATTTT	CASSPPTPADTQYF
TRBD2	NA	TRBJ2-1	TRBV29-1	TGCAGCGTTGGTGCCGGGACTAGCGGGATGAATGAGCAGTTCTTC	CSVGAGTSGMNEQFF
NA	NA	TRBJ2-5	TRBV29-1	TGCAGCGCCGGGCAGAGGGGGGTGTTTGAGACCCAGTACTTC	CSAGQRGVFETQYF
NA	NA	TRBJ2-5	TRBV28	TGTGCCAGCAGTTCCTTGGACAGCGGGAATCCTCAAGAGACCCAGTACTTC	CASSSLDSGNPQETQYF
NA	few	TRBJ2-1	TRBV24-1	TGTGCCACCAGTGATTTGGAGGGAGGGGGCTTGAACAATGAGCAGTTCTTC	CATSDLEGGGLNNEQFF
NA	NA	TRBJ1-1	TRBV7-9	TGTGCCAGCAGCCCCCGGGGAATGACTAACACTGAAGCTTTCTTT	CASSPRGMTNTEAFF
NA	NA	TRBJ2-1	TRBV28	TGTGCCAGCAGTCTAACCCTCCTATCCTACAATGAGCAGTTCTTC	CASSLTLLSYNEQFF
NA	few	TRBJ2-7	TRBV27	TGTGCCAGCACCCGTTCGGGACGCCCGGAGCAGTACTTC	CASTRSGRPEQYF
TRBD2	NA	TRBJ2-1	TRBV6-5	TGTGCCAGCAGTTACTTCGGGACTAGAAAGGCCGATGAGCAGTTCTTC	CASSYFGTRKADEQFF